A single sample is the source of the 15 T cell receptor beta chains below, sequenced in a study of lung T cells in sarcoidosis with Löfgren's syndrome. From the reads, TCRdb called clonotypes with MiXCR, one entry per CDR3 protein. The sample contains about 4,000 distinct CDR3 sequences, approximately 20% of which appear only once. The sample consisted of CD4+ T cells from bronchoalveolar lavage. The origin of the receptors is a human donor with sarcoidosis (Löfgren's syndrome or another form), or a control subject (not recorded which).

This clonotype was counted ten times or more. The V gene is TRBV18, the J gene TRBJ1-2; 7 bases are a match to TRBD1. Germline V gene data show CDR1 as KGHSH and CDR2 as LQKENI. With V trimmed by 1 base and J by 2 bases, 4 bases remained unmatched. This CDR3 region has 15 residues. CDR3 region: CASSPLETGNYGYTF. The CDR3 region has the DNA TGTGCCAGCTCACCACTCGAGACAGGGAACTATGGCTACACCTTC.

In regard to this clonotype: One junction end disagrees with the germline gene, perhaps due to a read error. The chain joins TRBV2 to TRBJ1-1; 7 bases fit TRBD1. Germline lookup yields CDR1 SNHLY and CDR2 FYNNEI. The CDR3 consists of 14 residues. As DNA, the CDR3 is TGTGCCGGCAGTGAGTGGCAGGGGGTCACTGAAGCTCTCTTT. Translation: CAGSEWQGVTEALF.

A remark on this clonotype: This may come from a read error, since a much larger clone is one base off. CDR3 protein: CASRGFVDSPLHF. The CDR3 region has the DNA TGTGCCTCACGAGGCTTTGTGGATTCACCCCTCCACTTT. V and J are TRBV14 and TRBJ1-6; D call uncertain. Looked up from germline, CDR1 is SGHDN and CDR2 is FVKESK. The CDR3 spans 13 residues. Trimming took off 11 bases at V and 8 bases at J, with 16 bases between the two ends.

This clonotype has a count of ten or more. The rearrangement joins TRBV10-3 to TRBJ2-5, with TRBD2 identical over 11 bases. There are 16 residues in the CDR3. V shed 6 bases and J 2 bases; nucleotides not matched to a gene: 8. Per germline, CDR1 ENHRY and CDR2 SYGVKD. The CDR3 nucleotides are TGTGCCATCAGCTTCGGGACTAGCGGAGTTCAAGAGACCCAGTACTTC. This codes for CAISFGTSGVQETQYF.

This clonotype is classed as medium-sized (0.01 to 0.1%). V gene TRBV20-1 combines with J gene TRBJ2-7; D perhaps matches TRBD1 (6 bases). Germline V gene data show CDR1 as DFQATT and CDR2 as SNEGSKA (reference sequence). The CDR3 has 13 amino acids. Deletions cut 7 bases from V and 0 bases from J, with 13 bases between. In DNA, the CDR3 is TGCAGTGTCAGTCAGGACAGCTCCTACGAGCAGTACTTC. Amino acid sequence: CSVSQDSSYEQYF.

By share, this clonotype ranks as medium-sized. The chain employs TRBV20-1 and TRBJ2-3; 8 bases line up with TRBD2. The CDR3 covers 16 residues. CDR1 and CDR2 (germline): DFQATT, SNEGSKA (reference sequence). Trimming at V came to 5 bases and at J to 2 bases, leaving 12 bases not matched to a gene. CDR3 region: CSASGLADRVTDTQYF. CDR3 sequence (DNA): TGCAGTGCTTCAGGACTAGCCGATAGGGTCACAGATACGCAGTATTTT.

This clonotype was recorded many times. The chain combines TRBV18 with TRBJ1-3; D uncertain. There are 13 residues in the CDR3. Germline V gives CDR1 KGHSH, CDR2 LQKENI. Trimming shortened V by 6 bases and J by 0 bases, and 6 bases separated the two germline ends. This CDR3 reads CASSPDSGNTIYF. The CDR3 DNA follows: TGTGCCAGCTCGCCGGACTCTGGAAACACCATATATTTT.

This clonotype was detected ten times or more. The J gene is TRBJ1-2, the V gene TRBV18; 9 bases are a match to TRBD1. CDR1 and CDR2 (germline): KGHSH, LQKENI. The J segment lost 8 bases and the V segment lost 3 bases, leaving 10 bases of the junction unmatched. CDR3 length: 15 residues. CDR3 nucleotide sequence: TGTGCCAGCTCACCTATGGGACAGGGACTTTACGGCTACACCTTC. This codes for CASSPMGQGLYGYTF.

Comments on this clonotype: This CDR3 is missing its conserved last phenylalanine or tryptophan, likely due to a read error. The chain couples TRBV12-3 or TRBV12-4 to TRBJ1-1, with D unclear. Deletions cut 4 bases from V and 4 bases from J, with 13 bases between. This CDR3 region has 14 residues. CDR3 loop: CASSSGLALTEAFL. In DNA, the CDR3 is TGTGCCAGCAGTTCCGGGCTTGCTCTCACTGAAGCTTTCCTT.

This clonotype was recorded many times. The genes are TRBV2 and TRBJ2-1; 7 positions match TRBD2. CDR1 and CDR2 (germline): SNHLY, FYNNEI. This CDR3 has 13 residues. V shed 7 bases, J shed 4 bases, and the junction held 4 bases outside the gene matches. CDR3 in amino acids: CASKLGLYNEQFF. In nucleotides, the CDR3 is TGTGCCAGCAAATTGGGACTATACAATGAGCAGTTCTTC.

By proportion, this clonotype is medium-sized. The chain carries TRBV20-1 and TRBJ2-3; D is possibly TRBD2 (7 bases). CDR3 length: 13 amino acids. Trimming took 3 bases from V and 3 from J, leaving 10 bases between them. The germline CDR1 and CDR2 sequences are DFQATT and SNEGSKA (reference sequence). The CDR3 region is CSASRGGTDTQYF. DNA of the CDR3: TGCAGTGCTAGCAGGGGAGGGACAGATACGCAGTATTTT.

By sample fraction, this clonotype is medium-sized (0.01 to 0.1%). The chain employs TRBV11-2 and TRBJ2-1; 9 bases line up with TRBD2. The V segment lost 7 bases and the J segment 6 bases; nucleotides outside the gene matches: 16. From germline, CDR1 is SGHAT and CDR2 FQNNGV. The CDR3 sequence is 17 residues long. The CDR3 reads CASTIGRAGGPSNEQFF. The DNA of the CDR3 is TGTGCCAGCACGATAGGTCGGGCGGGAGGGCCCTCCAATGAGCAGTTCTTC.

This clonotype came up once. The junction does not match germline at one end; this may be a read error. The genes are TRBV6-6 and TRBJ2-5; perhaps D is TRBD1 or TRBD2 (5 bases each). Germline V gene data show CDR1 as MNHNY and CDR2 as SVGAGI (reference sequence). This CDR3 has 15 residues. The CDR3 DNA sequence: TGTGCCGGCAGTCACTACGGGGACGCCCAAGAGACCCAGTACTTC. Translated, it gives CAGSHYGDAQETQYF.

This clonotype has a count of ten or more. CDR3 residues: CASSANRAPGELFF. CDR3 DNA: TGTGCCAGCAGTGCCAACAGGGCTCCCGGGGAGCTGTTTTTT. The chain recombines TRBV25-1 with TRBJ2-2; a possible D gene is TRBD1 (6 bases). Germline V CDR1 and CDR2: MGHDK, SYGVNS. V lost 4 bases to trimming and J lost 6 bases, with 12 bases between them. The CDR3 is 14 residues long.

There are many counts of this clonotype. The CDR3 DNA sequence: TGCGCCAGCAGCTTGGTAGGCCTGATACAAGAGACCCAGTACTTC. Residues: CASSLVGLIQETQYF. The gene calls are TRBV5-1 and TRBJ2-5; D is unresolved. Trimming stripped 0 bases from V and 2 bases from J, with 11 bases between. CDR3 length: 15 amino acids. CDR1 is SGHRS and CDR2 is YFSETQ in the germline V gene. Looking up the rest from reference TRBV5-1 and TRBJ2-5 gives the full variable domain: KAGVTQTPRYLIKTRGQQVTLSCSPISGHRSVSWYQQTPGQGLQFLFEYFSETQRNKGNFPGRFSGRQFSNSRSEMNVSTLELGDSALYLCASSLVGLIQETQYFGPGTRLLVL.